The sample holds one count of the clone carrying this T cell receptor beta chain. This entry comes from a study of blood T cell repertoires in COVID-19. The germline V gene has CDR1 MNHNS and CDR2 SASEGT. The CDR3 is 16 residues long. V lost 4 bases, J lost 1 base, and 6 bases stayed unmatched. Assay used: immunoSEQ multiplex PCR; TCRdb lists only in-frame clones, some missing. The sample yields around 95,000 clones, about 80% seen once. This chain uses TRBV6-1 with TRBJ2-3; 9 positions agree with TRBD2. This clonotype was sampled from a woman between 65 and 79 years old with acute or convalescent COVID-19. Sequenced: peripheral blood. The CDR3 DNA is TGTGCCAGCAGTGTTTTTAGCGGGGGCGGCACAGATACGCAGTATTTT. Translated, it gives CASSVFSGGGTDTQYF.